The present entry profiles one T cell receptor beta chain with its context. The sample is drawn from a study of blood T cell repertoires in COVID-19. Whole-study context: Both acute and convalescent COVID-19 samples were obtained from the United States, Italy and Spain.

The junction had 11 bases not matched to a gene; V was cut back by 6 bases and J by 0 bases. The CDR3 is 18 residues long. The germline gives CDR1 SGHVS, CDR2 FNYEAQ. Measured with immunoSEQ multiplex PCR; TCRdb has only the in-frame clones, and not every one. This table has around 41,000 clones, 91% appearing once. The rearrangement joins TRBV7-6 to TRBJ2-1, with 10 bases aligning to TRBD2. This receptor was obtained from a woman in her 30s in a cohort sampled during active COVID-19. What was sequenced was peripheral blood. In nucleotides, the CDR3 is TGTGCCAGCAGTTCGACTAGCGGGTATAGAAGCTCCTACAATGAGCAGTTCTTC. Protein product: CASSSTSGYRSSYNEQFF.